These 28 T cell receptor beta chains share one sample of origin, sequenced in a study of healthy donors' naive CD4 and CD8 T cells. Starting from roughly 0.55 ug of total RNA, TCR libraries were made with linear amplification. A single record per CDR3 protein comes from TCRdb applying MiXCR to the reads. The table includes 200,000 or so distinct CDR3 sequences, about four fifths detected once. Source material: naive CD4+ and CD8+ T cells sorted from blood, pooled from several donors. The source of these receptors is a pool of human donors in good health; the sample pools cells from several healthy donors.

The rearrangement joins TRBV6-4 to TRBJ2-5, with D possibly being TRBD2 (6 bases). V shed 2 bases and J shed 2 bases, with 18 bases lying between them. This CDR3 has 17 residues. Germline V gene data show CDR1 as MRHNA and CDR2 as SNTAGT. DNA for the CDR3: TGTGCCAGCAGTGACCGATACCGGCGTAGCGGACAAGAGACCCAGTACTTC. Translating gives CASSDRYRRSGQETQYF.

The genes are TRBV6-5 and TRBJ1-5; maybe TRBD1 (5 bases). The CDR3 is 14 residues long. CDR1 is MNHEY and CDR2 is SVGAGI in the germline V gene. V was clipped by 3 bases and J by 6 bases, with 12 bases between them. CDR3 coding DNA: TGTGCCAGCAGTTATGCGGGGGTTAGTCAGCCCCAGCATTTT. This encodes CASSYAGVSQPQHF.

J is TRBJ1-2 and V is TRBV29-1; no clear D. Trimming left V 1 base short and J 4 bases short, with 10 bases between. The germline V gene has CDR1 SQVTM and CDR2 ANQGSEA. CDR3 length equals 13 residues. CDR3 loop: CSVEVVVSYGYTF. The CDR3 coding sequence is TGCAGCGTTGAAGTGGTGGTCTCCTATGGCTACACCTTC.

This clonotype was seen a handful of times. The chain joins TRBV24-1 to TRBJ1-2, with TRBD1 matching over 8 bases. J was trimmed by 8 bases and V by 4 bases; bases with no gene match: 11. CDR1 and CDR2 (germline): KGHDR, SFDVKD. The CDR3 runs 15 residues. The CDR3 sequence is CATSEAGTGYGGYTF. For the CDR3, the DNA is TGTGCCACCAGTGAGGCCGGGACAGGCTATGGAGGCTACACCTTC.

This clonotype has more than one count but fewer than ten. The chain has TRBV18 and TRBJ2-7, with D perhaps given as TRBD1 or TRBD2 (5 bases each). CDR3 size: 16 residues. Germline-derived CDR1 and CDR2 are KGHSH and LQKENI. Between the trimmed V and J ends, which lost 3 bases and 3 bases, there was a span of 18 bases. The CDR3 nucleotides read TGTGCCAGCTCACCGTCCGCAGGGAGTGGCAGCTACGAGCAGTACTTC. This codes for CASSPSAGSGSYEQYF.

CDR3 DNA: TGTGCCAGCAGTTTACAGGGTGTTCAGCCCCAGCATTTT. It specifies CASSLQGVQPQHF. The J gene is TRBJ1-5, the V gene TRBV12-3 or TRBV12-4; the D gene is possibly TRBD1 (5 bases). The CDR3 is 13 amino acids. V shed 2 bases and J shed 6 bases, with 8 bases lying between them.

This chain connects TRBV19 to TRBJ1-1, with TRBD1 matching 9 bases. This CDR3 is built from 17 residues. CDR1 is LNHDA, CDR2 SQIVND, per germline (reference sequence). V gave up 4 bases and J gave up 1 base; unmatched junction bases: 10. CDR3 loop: CASSTTPPGQGNTEAFF. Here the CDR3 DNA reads TGTGCCAGTAGTACCACCCCACCGGGACAGGGGAACACTGAAGCTTTCTTT.

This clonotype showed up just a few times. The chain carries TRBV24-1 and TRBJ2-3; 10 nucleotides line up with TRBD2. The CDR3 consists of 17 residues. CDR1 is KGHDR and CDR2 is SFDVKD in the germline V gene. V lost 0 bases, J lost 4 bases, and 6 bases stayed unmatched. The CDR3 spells CATSDLGLAESPDTQYF. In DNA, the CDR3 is TGTGCCACCAGTGATTTGGGACTAGCGGAGAGTCCAGATACGCAGTATTTT.

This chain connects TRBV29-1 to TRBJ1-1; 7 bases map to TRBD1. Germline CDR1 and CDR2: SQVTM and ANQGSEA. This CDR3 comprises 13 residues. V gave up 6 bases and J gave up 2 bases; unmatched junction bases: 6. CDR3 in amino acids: CSVGGQQNTEAFF. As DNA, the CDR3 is TGCAGCGTGGGGGGACAGCAAAACACTGAAGCTTTCTTT.

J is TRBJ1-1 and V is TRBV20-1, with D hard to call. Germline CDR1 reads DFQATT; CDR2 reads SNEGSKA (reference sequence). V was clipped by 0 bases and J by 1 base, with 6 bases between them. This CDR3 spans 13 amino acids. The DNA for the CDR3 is TGCAGTGCTAGAGATTTTACGAACACTGAAGCTTTCTTT. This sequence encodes CSARDFTNTEAFF.

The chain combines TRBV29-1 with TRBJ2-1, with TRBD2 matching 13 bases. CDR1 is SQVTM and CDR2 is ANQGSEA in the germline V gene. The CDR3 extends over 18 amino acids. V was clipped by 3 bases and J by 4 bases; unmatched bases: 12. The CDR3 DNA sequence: TGCAGCGTTGAGGGACTAGCGGGGACCTCGCGGGGATACAATGAGCAGTTCTTC. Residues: CSVEGLAGTSRGYNEQFF.

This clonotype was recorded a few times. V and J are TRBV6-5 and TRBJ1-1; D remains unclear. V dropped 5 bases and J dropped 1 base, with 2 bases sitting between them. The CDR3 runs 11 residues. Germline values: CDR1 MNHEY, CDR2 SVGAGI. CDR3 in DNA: TGTGCCAGCAGTCGGAACACTGAAGCTTTCTTT. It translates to CASSRNTEAFF.

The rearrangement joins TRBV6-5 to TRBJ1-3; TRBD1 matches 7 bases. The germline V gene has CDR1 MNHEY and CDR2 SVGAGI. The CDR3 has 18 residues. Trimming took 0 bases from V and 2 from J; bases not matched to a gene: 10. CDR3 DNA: TGTGCCAGCAGTTACTCGGGCCCGACAGGGTCTGCTGGAAACACCATATATTTT. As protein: CASSYSGPTGSAGNTIYF.

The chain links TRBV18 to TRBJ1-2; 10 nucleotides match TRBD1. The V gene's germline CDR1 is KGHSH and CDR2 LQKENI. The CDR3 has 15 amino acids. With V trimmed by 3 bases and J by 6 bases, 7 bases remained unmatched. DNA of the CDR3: TGTGCCAGCTCACCTCTCCCGGGACAGGGGAATGGCTACACCTTC. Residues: CASSPLPGQGNGYTF.

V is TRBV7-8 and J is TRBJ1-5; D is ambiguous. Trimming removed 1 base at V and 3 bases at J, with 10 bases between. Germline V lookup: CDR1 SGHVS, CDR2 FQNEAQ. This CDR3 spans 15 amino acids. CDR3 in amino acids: CASSLDPRVNQPQHF. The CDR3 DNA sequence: TGTGCCAGCAGCTTAGACCCTCGGGTCAATCAGCCCCAGCATTTT.

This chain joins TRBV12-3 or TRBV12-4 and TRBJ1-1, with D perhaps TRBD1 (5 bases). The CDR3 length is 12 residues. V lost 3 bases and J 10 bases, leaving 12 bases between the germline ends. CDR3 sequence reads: CASSFWGSGAFF. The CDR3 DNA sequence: TGTGCCAGCAGTTTTTGGGGGTCTGGAGCTTTCTTT.

The CDR3 coding sequence is TGTGCCAGTAAACCTTCTGGGTCAGATACGCAGTATTTT. Protein: CASKPSGSDTQYF. This chain joins TRBV19 and TRBJ2-3; no firm D call. Between the trimmed V and J ends, which lost 7 bases and 4 bases, there was a span of 12 bases. The CDR3 is made up of 13 amino acids. Per germline, CDR1 LNHDA and CDR2 SQIVND (reference sequence).

The CDR3 sequence is CASSMRARGEKLFF. Written as DNA, the CDR3 is TGTGCCAGTAGTATGCGGGCGCGGGGGGAAAAACTGTTTTTT. The chain links TRBV19 to TRBJ1-4, with D possibly being TRBD1 (5 bases). V gave up 3 bases and J gave up 8 bases, with 13 bases separating them. Germline-derived CDR1 and CDR2 are LNHDA and SQIVND (reference sequence). The CDR3 is made up of 14 amino acids. The whole variable domain, remainder taken from reference TRBV19 and TRBJ1-4, is DGGITQSPKYLFRKEGQNVTLSCEQNLNHDAMYWYRQDPGQGLRLIYYSQIVNDFQKGDIAEGYSVSREKKESFPLTVTSAQKNPTAFYLCASSMRARGEKLFFGSGTQLSVL.

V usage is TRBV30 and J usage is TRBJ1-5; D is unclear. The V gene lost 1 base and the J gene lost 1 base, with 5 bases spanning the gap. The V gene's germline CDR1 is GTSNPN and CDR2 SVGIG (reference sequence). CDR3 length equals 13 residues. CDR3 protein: CAWSEMSNQPQHF. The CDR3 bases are TGTGCCTGGAGTGAAATGAGCAATCAGCCCCAGCATTTT.

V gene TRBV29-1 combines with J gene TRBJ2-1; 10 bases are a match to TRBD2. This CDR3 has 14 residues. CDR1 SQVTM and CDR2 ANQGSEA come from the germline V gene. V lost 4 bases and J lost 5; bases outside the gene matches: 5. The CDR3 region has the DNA TGCAGCGTTGGAACTAGCGGGGACAACAATGAGCAGTTCTTC. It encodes CSVGTSGDNNEQFF.

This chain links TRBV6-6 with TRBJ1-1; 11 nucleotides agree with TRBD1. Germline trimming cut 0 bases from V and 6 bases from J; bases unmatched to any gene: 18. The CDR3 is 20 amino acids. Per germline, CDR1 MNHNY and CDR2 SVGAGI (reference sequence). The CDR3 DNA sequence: TGTGCCAGCAGTTACTCCTACCCAGGGACAGGGGGAAGCACCACCTCTGAAGCTTTCTTT. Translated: CASSYSYPGTGGSTTSEAFF.

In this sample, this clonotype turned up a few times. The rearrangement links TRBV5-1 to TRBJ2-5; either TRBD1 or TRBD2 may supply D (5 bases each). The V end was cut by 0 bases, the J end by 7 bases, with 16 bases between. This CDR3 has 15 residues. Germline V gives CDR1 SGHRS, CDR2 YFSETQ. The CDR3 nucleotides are TGCGCCAGCAGCTTGGCCGGGGCTGCCGAAGGGACCCAGTACTTC. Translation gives CASSLAGAAEGTQYF.

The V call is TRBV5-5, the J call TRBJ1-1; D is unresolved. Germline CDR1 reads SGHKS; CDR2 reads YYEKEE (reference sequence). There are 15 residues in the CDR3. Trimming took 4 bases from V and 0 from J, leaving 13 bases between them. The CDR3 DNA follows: TGTGCCAGCAGCCCCAGAGCGGTGGTGAACACTGAAGCTTTCTTT. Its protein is CASSPRAVVNTEAFF.

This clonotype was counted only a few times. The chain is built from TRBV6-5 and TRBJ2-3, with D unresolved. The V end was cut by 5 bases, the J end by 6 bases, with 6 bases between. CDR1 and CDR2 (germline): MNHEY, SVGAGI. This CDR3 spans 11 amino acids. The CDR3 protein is CASSQGDTQYF. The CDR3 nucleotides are TGTGCCAGCAGTCAAGGGGATACGCAGTATTTT.

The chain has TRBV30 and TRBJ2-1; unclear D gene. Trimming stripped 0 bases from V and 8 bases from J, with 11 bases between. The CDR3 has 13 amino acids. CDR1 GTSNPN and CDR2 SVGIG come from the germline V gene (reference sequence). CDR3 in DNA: TGTGCCTGGAGTGTACGTAGCCATGATGAGCAGTTCTTC. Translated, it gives CAWSVRSHDEQFF. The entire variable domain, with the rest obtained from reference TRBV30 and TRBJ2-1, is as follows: SQTIHQWPATLVQPVGSPLSLECTVEGTSNPNLYWYRQAAGRGLQLLFYSVGIGQISSEVPQNLSASRPQDRQFILSSKKLLLSDSGFYLCAWSVRSHDEQFFGPGTRLTVL.

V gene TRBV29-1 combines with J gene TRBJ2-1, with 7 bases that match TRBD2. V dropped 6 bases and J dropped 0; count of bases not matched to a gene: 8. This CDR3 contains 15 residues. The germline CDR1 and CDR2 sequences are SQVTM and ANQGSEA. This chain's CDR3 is CSVGLPGSSYNEQFF. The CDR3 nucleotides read TGCAGCGTGGGACTACCCGGGAGCTCCTACAATGAGCAGTTCTTC.

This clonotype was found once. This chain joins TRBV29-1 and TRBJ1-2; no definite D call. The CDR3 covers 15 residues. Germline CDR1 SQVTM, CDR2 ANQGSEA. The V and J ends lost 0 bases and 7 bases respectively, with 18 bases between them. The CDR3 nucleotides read TGCAGCGTTGAAGAAAGGCCAATCCGAGGCGGTGGCTACACCTTC. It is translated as CSVEERPIRGGGYTF.

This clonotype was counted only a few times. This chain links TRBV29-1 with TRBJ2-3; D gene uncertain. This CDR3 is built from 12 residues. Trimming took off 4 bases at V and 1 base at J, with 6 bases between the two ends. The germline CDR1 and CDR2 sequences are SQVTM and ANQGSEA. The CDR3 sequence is CSVVQGTDTQYF. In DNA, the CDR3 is TGCAGCGTTGTTCAAGGCACAGATACGCAGTATTTT.